The 21 T cell receptor beta chains below come from one sample, sequenced in a study of blood T cell repertoires in COVID-19. The assay was immunoSEQ multiplex PCR, and TCRdb's table has in-frame clones only and misses some. The sample lists about 140,000 clones, 60% to 85% occurring once. Source material: peripheral blood. These receptors were taken from a woman older than 75 with active or convalescent COVID-19.

The rearrangement uses TRBV19 and TRBJ1-2; D remains ambiguous. Trimming took 4 bases from V and 5 from J, leaving 8 bases between them. The length of the CDR3 is 12 residues. Germline CDR1 reads LNHDA; CDR2 reads SQIVND (reference sequence). The CDR3 protein is CASSSFRYGYTF. DNA of the CDR3: TGTGCCAGTAGTAGTTTCAGATATGGCTACACCTTC.

There are a few counts of this clone. The genes are TRBV27 and TRBJ2-5, with D perhaps TRBD2 (6 bases). Trimming removed 5 bases from V and 6 bases from J, with 13 bases in between. CDR1 is MNHEY and CDR2 is SMNVEV in the germline V gene (reference sequence). The CDR3 covers 13 residues. The CDR3 loop reads CASSPRETQTQYF. In DNA, the CDR3 is TGTGCCAGCAGTCCCCGGGAGACGCAGACCCAGTACTTC.

This chain joins TRBV7-9 and TRBJ1-4; 7 nucleotides match TRBD1. Germline V gives CDR1 SEHNR, CDR2 FQNEAQ (reference sequence). The trim removed 5 bases at V and 5 bases at J, leaving 5 bases unmatched. The CDR3 sequence is 14 residues long. The CDR3, as DNA: TGTGCCAGCAGCCGGGACAGACAAAATGAAAAACTGTTTTTT. It encodes CASSRDRQNEKLFF.

The chain joins TRBV5-8 to TRBJ1-2; unclear D gene. Germline V lookup: CDR1 SGHTS, CDR2 YDEGEE. The CDR3 is made up of 15 amino acids. V lost 0 bases, J lost 4 bases, and 13 bases lay in between. The CDR3 reads CASSLGGLRGYGYTF. The DNA of the CDR3 is TGTGCCAGCAGCTTGGGCGGCCTCCGGGGCTATGGCTACACCTTC.

V is TRBV7-3 and J is TRBJ2-2; D not certain. The CDR3 has 15 amino acids. Germline-derived CDR1 and CDR2 are SGHTA and FQGTGA. V lost 0 bases, J lost 1 base, and 6 bases lay in between. DNA for the CDR3: TGTGCCAGCAGCTTAACCGGGTGGAACACCGGGGAGCTGTTTTTT. Its translation is CASSLTGWNTGELFF.

The table lists this clone with a few counts. This rearrangement joins TRBV12-3 or TRBV12-4 to TRBJ1-3; D not resolved. V shed 7 bases and J shed 4 bases, with 11 bases lying between them. The CDR3 extends over 13 amino acids. CDR3 DNA: TGTGCCAGCAAGCCCATCGTCGGAAACACCATATATTTT. This translates into CASKPIVGNTIYF.

The rearrangement joins TRBV7-2 to TRBJ1-2, with a tentative D call TRBD1 (5 bases). This CDR3 is built from 15 residues. Germline CDR1 reads SGHTA; CDR2 reads FQGNSA. The V end lost 5 bases, the J end lost 7 bases, and 20 bases lay between the germline ends. DNA for the CDR3: TGTGCCAGCAGCCCGTACGGCCGGGGGACCGGTGGCTACACCTTC. Its translation is CASSPYGRGTGGYTF.

This sequence joins TRBV19 and TRBJ2-7, with D possibly matching TRBD1 (6 bases). The CDR3 is 13 amino acids. CDR1 is LNHDA and CDR2 is SQIVND in the germline V gene (reference sequence). Trimming took off 6 bases at V and 1 base at J, with 10 bases between the two ends. The CDR3 DNA sequence: TGTGCCAGTAGCCCACAGGGTTCCTACGAGCAGTACTTC. This sequence encodes CASSPQGSYEQYF.

This clone was seen more than once but under ten times. CDR3 DNA: TGTGCCAGTAGTCCCCAAACAGTATCGGGGGAAGAGCAGTACTTC. It codes for CASSPQTVSGEEQYF. J is TRBJ2-7 and V is TRBV19; TRBD2 might be the D (6 bases). Germline V gene sequence: CDR1 LNHDA, CDR2 SQIVND (reference sequence). The CDR3 is made up of 15 amino acids. V was cut by 5 bases and J by 7 bases, with 21 bases left in between.

The chain has TRBV15 and TRBJ1-4, with a weak D call TRBD1 (6 bases). With 5 bases removed from V and 0 bases from J, the gap between germline ends came to 13 bases. CDR3 length: 16 residues. Germline values: CDR1 LNHNV, CDR2 YYDKDF (reference sequence). CDR3 sequence: CATSRRQAATNEKLFF. The CDR3, as DNA: TGTGCCACCAGCCGGAGACAGGCTGCAACTAATGAAAAACTGTTTTTT.

The genes are TRBV5-1 and TRBJ1-5; TRBD1 matches at 9 bases. The CDR3 runs to 16 residues. The germline V gene has CDR1 SGHRS and CDR2 YFSETQ. The trim removed 0 bases at V and 0 bases at J, leaving 1 base unmatched. CDR3 protein: CASSLGDRDSNQPQHF. In DNA form, the CDR3 reads TGCGCCAGCAGCTTGGGGGACAGGGATAGCAATCAGCCCCAGCATTTT.

V and J are TRBV24-1 and TRBJ1-2; 9 bases are a match to TRBD1. Trimming removed 9 bases from V and 8 bases from J; junction bases left unmatched: 12. The CDR3 contains 14 residues. Germline CDR1 reads KGHDR; CDR2 reads SFDVKD. The CDR3 sequence is CATGSGQGTDGYTF. Here the CDR3 DNA reads TGTGCCACCGGGTCGGGACAGGGTACCGACGGCTACACCTTC.

The chain carries TRBV6-4 and TRBJ2-1, with D possibly TRBD1 on 6 matching bases. Germline V gene sequence: CDR1 MRHNA, CDR2 SNTAGT. The length of the CDR3 is 19 residues. Trimming pared 6 bases from V and 0 bases from J, leaving 24 bases between. The CDR3 here is CASRDGGRNVMSSYNEQFF. The CDR3 nucleotides read TGTGCCAGCAGGGATGGGGGCAGAAATGTTATGAGCTCCTACAATGAGCAGTTCTTC.

This clone was seen more than once but under ten times. The chain couples TRBV28 to TRBJ1-6; 8 nucleotides agree with TRBD1. The CDR3 has 16 residues. Germline loops: CDR1 MDHEN, CDR2 SYDVKM. V dropped 3 bases and J dropped 7; count of bases not matched to a gene: 8. This CDR3 is CASSFPAGQENSPLHF. Here the CDR3 DNA reads TGTGCCAGCAGTTTTCCTGCGGGACAGGAAAATTCACCCCTCCACTTT.

The chain links TRBV2 to TRBJ2-1; D may be TRBD2 (7 bases). The germline V gene encodes CDR1 SNHLY and CDR2 FYNNEI. Between the trimmed V and J ends, which lost 7 bases and 6 bases, there was a span of 13 bases. CDR3 length equals 13 residues. The CDR3 DNA sequence: TGTGCCAGCACCTCGGGGGGCTTCAATGAGCAGTTCTTC. Its translation is CASTSGGFNEQFF.

The chain is built from TRBV7-2 and TRBJ2-7, with 7 nucleotides matching TRBD2. Germline loops: CDR1 SGHTA, CDR2 FQGNSA. This CDR3 region has 15 residues. V dropped 1 base and J dropped 6; count of bases not matched to a gene: 9. The CDR3 loop reads CASSLVGTGGSEQYF. The CDR3 DNA reads TGTGCCAGCAGCTTAGTTGGGACGGGGGGATCCGAGCAGTACTTC.

The rearrangement uses TRBV9 and TRBJ2-3, with D tentatively TRBD1 (6 bases). V was pared by 3 bases and J by 3 bases, with 17 bases between. Germline V lookup: CDR1 SGDLS, CDR2 YYNGEE. The CDR3 is 16 amino acids. CDR3 residues: CASSAPILGGTDTQYF. The CDR3 nucleotides are TGTGCCAGCAGCGCGCCCATCCTAGGGGGAACAGATACGCAGTATTTT. The variable domain in full, completed from reference TRBV9 and TRBJ2-3, reads DSGVTQTPKHLITATGQRVTLRCSPRSGDLSVYWYQQSLDQGLQFLIQYYNGEERAKGNILERFSAQQFPDLHSELNLSSLELGDSALYFCASSAPILGGTDTQYFGPGTRLTVL.

The V and J genes are TRBV19 and TRBJ2-5; D may be TRBD1 (7 bases). V dropped 4 bases and J dropped 5 bases, with 14 bases sitting between them. The CDR3 consists of 14 residues. Looked up from germline, CDR1 is LNHDA and CDR2 is SQIVND (reference sequence). The CDR3: CASSTPTGRETQYF. CDR3 bases: TGTGCCAGTAGTACCCCGACAGGGAGGGAGACCCAGTACTTC.

The V gene is TRBV4-2, the J gene TRBJ1-1, with 8 bases aligning to TRBD1. CDR3 length equals 13 residues. Germline-derived CDR1 and CDR2 are LGHNA and YNFKEQ. Trimming took 1 base from V and 9 from J; bases not matched to a gene: 4. CDR3 in DNA: TGTGCCAGCAGCCAAGCTAGGACAGGGCAAGCTTTCTTT. Its protein product is CASSQARTGQAFF.

The chain has TRBV6-5 and TRBJ1-4; the D gene is possibly TRBD1 (5 bases). Germline-derived CDR1 and CDR2 are MNHEY and SVGAGI. This CDR3 is built from 15 residues. V lost 0 bases, J lost 8 bases, and 13 bases lay in between. The CDR3, as DNA: TGTGCCAGCAGTTACTCGATGGGGCGAGGAGAAAAACTGTTTTTT. Protein: CASSYSMGRGEKLFF.

This chain joins TRBV19 and TRBJ1-5, with 7 nucleotides matching TRBD1. Germline CDR1 LNHDA, CDR2 SQIVND (reference sequence). The length of the CDR3 is 16 residues. Unmatched junction bases numbered 13, after V lost 9 bases and J lost 2 bases. DNA for the CDR3: TGTGCCAGCCGGGAATTACAGGGGTTACGCAATCAGCCCCAGCATTTT. Amino acid sequence: CASRELQGLRNQPQHF.